This T cell receptor (beta chain) was recorded in a study of blood T cell repertoires in COVID-19. Study-wide context: Sources were T cells, B-cell-depleted T cells, or PBMCs; the material itself was cDNA or gDNA.

This study enrolled people aged roughly 18 to 100 from 24 US geographic areas. In the authors' methods: Amplified reference gene primers provided the basis for estimating nucleated cell counts. Method: immunoSEQ multiplex PCR; TCRdb's copy keeps in-frame clones and lacks some. V, J and clone size are those of that table, while D and trimming were read from the DNA. Seen here are hundreds of thousands of clones, roughly 90% observed once, and the top ten hold roughly 1.6%. This CDR3 is built from 16 residues. The trim removed 6 bases at V and 2 bases at J, leaving 7 bases unmatched. Germline values: CDR1 SNHLY, CDR2 FYNNEI.

This TCR derives from a woman aged 18-29 years with acute COVID-19. V is TRBV2 and J is TRBJ1-5, with 10 bases identical to TRBD1. The sequencing sample was made of PBMCs or T cells enriched from blood (not recorded which). The CDR3, as DNA: TGTGCCAGCAGAAAAGGGACAGGGGCTGGCAATCAGCCCCAGCATTTT. The encoded protein is CASRKGTGAGNQPQHF.